The clone carrying this TCR beta chain was seen more than once but under ten times. Its antigen remains unidentified. PBMCs were sourced from roughly 9.3 ml fresh peripheral blood. The sample is drawn from a study of T cells in Graves' hyperthyroidism and ophthalmopathy. Notes on the study in general: Within blood appeared most thyroid clonotypes that had expanded above 0.001. Classification by a 13 V-J model distinguished ophthalmopathy from stable hyperthyroidism.

The germline CDR1 and CDR2 sequences are WSHSY and SAAADI. CDR3 length: 13 residues. J lost 9 bases, V lost 6 bases, and 9 bases had no gene match. Researchers took RNA transcripts and amplified the TCR beta CDR3 regions from them. The TCR CDR3 was amplified in a first-round RT-PCR using the HTBI primer set. TCRdb ran MiXCR on the multiplex PCR reads and lists one entry per CDR3 protein. Found here are 500,000 to 600,000 distinct CDR3 sequences, over 15% of them singletons; the top ten hold 18%. The specimen was blood. This chain uses TRBV10-2 with TRBJ2-7; 9 nucleotides align to TRBD2. This sequence originates from a woman aged 18-29 years with Graves' hyperthyroidism. CDR3 sequence reads: CASRYSGSGGQYF. CDR3 nucleotides: TGCGCCAGCAGATATAGCGGGAGTGGAGGGCAGTACTTC.